Given below is one TCR beta chain in context. This sample was taken from a study of T cell changes during pregnancy in multiple sclerosis. The data were produced by immunoSEQ multiplex PCR, yet TCRdb's version contains in-frame clones alone and is incomplete. The sample contains approximately 70,000 clones, 90% to 95% of which appear only once. This clonotype originated in a female donor in good health, enrolled as a control in a pregnancy study. The specimen comprised peripheral blood, sampled in the third trimester of pregnancy.

CDR3 nucleotides: TGCGCCAGCAGCCTCCGACGTGGGGGGACTAGTGGAAATGAGCAGTTCTTC. Encoded protein: CASSLRRGGTSGNEQFF. The rearrangement links TRBV4-3 to TRBJ2-1; 8 nucleotides agree with TRBD2. V lost 4 bases, J lost 7 bases, and 15 bases stayed unmatched. The CDR3 spans 17 residues. The germline gives CDR1 LGHNA, CDR2 YSLEER.